These 23 T cell receptor beta chains were sequenced from one sample in a study of blood T cell repertoires in COVID-19 (dated by TCRdb to the early 2020s). The library was generated by the immunoSEQ multiplex PCR assay. The clones in this table, taken by TCRdb from immuneACCESS, are in-frame only. Not every clone is retained; where verified, under half of the shortfall comes from an unresolved V gene, and the cause of the rest is unknown. The sample table lists 50,000 to 55,000 clones, 89% of them with a count of one. The ten largest clones add up to roughly 5% of the sample. Source material: peripheral blood. The receptors stem from a man aged 60-69 years with active COVID-19.

The gene calls are TRBV4-2 and TRBJ2-1, with 7 bases matching TRBD2. V trimming: 4 bases; J trimming: 6 bases; junction bases outside the gene matches: 6. The CDR3 consists of 14 residues. In germline, CDR1 is LGHNA, CDR2 YNFKEQ. DNA of the CDR3: TGTGCCAGCAGCCCCCTAGCGGTACCCAATGAGCAGTTCTTC. Protein: CASSPLAVPNEQFF.

The chain joins TRBV7-9 to TRBJ2-7; D is uncertain. The ends were cut back, 7 bases at V and 7 bases at J, with 11 bases in the middle. Per germline, CDR1 SEHNR and CDR2 FQNEAQ (reference sequence). The CDR3 is 11 amino acids. The CDR3 sequence is CASTSRSEQYF. As DNA, the CDR3 is TGTGCCAGCACCTCCAGGTCTGAGCAGTACTTC.

This clone was observed a single time. Additional DNA sequences in this sample encode the identical CDR3. V usage is TRBV9 and J usage is TRBJ2-3; TRBD2 matches at 7 bases. CDR3 length: 15 residues. The junction had 5 bases not matched to a gene; V was cut back by 2 bases and J by 2 bases. Looked up from germline, CDR1 is SGDLS and CDR2 is YYNGEE. The CDR3 DNA follows: TGTGCCAGCAGCGTGGCTAGCGGACCCACAGATACGCAGTATTTT. Translated: CASSVASGPTDTQYF.

This rearrangement joins TRBV28 to TRBJ1-6, with D possibly matching TRBD1 (6 bases). The V end lost 6 bases, the J end lost 6 bases, and 18 bases lay between the germline ends. CDR1 is MDHEN, CDR2 SYDVKM, per germline. CDR3 length: 16 residues. For the CDR3, the DNA is TGTGCCAGCAGCACCACCCACAGGGTTTTTAATTCACCCCTCCACTTT. Translating it yields CASSTTHRVFNSPLHF.

The chain links TRBV7-2 to TRBJ2-2; D is perhaps TRBD2 (7 bases). Looked up from germline, CDR1 is SGHTA and CDR2 is FQGNSA. V was cut by 2 bases and J by 7 bases, with 17 bases left in between. The CDR3 is 16 amino acids. CDR3 protein: CASSLLGGGAGGELFF. CDR3 bases: TGTGCCAGCAGCTTATTAGGCGGGGGCGCGGGCGGGGAGCTGTTTTTT.

The chain joins TRBV7-9 to TRBJ2-1; D is possibly TRBD2 (5 bases). Germline values: CDR1 SEHNR, CDR2 FQNEAQ (reference sequence). Trimming left V 5 bases short and J 10 bases short, with 18 bases between. The CDR3 runs to 14 residues. The CDR3 nucleotides read TGTGCCAGCAGCCGGCCCTCCGGGGTACTCGAGCAGTTCTTC. Encoded protein: CASSRPSGVLEQFF.

The V call is TRBV9, the J call TRBJ1-5; no definite D call. Trimming pared 3 bases from V and 1 base from J, leaving 5 bases between. The CDR3 has 13 amino acids. Germline V CDR1 and CDR2: SGDLS, YYNGEE. CDR3 amino acids: CASSARSNQPQHF. The CDR3 coding sequence is TGTGCCAGCAGCGCTCGGAGCAATCAGCCCCAGCATTTT.

The CDR3 protein is CASGGAGGTDTQYF. CDR3 sequence (DNA): TGTGCCAGCGGTGGGGCGGGAGGAACAGATACGCAGTATTTT. The chain uses TRBV2 and TRBJ2-3, with 8 bases lining up with TRBD2. With V trimmed by 8 bases and J by 3 bases, 7 bases remained unmatched. The germline CDR1 and CDR2 sequences are SNHLY and FYNNEI. This CDR3 is built from 14 residues.

This sequence joins TRBV19 and TRBJ1-6, with TRBD1 matching 8 bases. The germline CDR1 and CDR2 sequences are LNHDA and SQIVND (reference sequence). This CDR3 is 13 amino acids long. J was trimmed by 3 bases and V by 11 bases; bases with no gene match: 3. CDR3 in DNA: TGTGCCTCCGGACAGGGCTATAATTCACCCCTCCACTTT. Translated, it gives CASGQGYNSPLHF.

V gene TRBV4-3 combines with J gene TRBJ1-4; tentatively, D is TRBD1 (6 bases). The CDR3 spans 17 residues. Germline lookup yields CDR1 LGHNA and CDR2 YSLEER. Trimming shortened V by 0 bases and J by 5 bases, and 16 bases separated the two germline ends. CDR3 sequence (DNA): TGCGCCAGCAGCCAAGATCGTGTCTGGGGGCTGAATGAAAAACTGTTTTTT. Translated: CASSQDRVWGLNEKLFF.

This clone was observed once. The chain uses TRBV5-1 and TRBJ2-1; D is ambiguous. Deletions cut 2 bases from V and 0 bases from J, with 9 bases between. Germline lookup yields CDR1 SGHRS and CDR2 YFSETQ. This CDR3 has 15 amino acids. The CDR3 loop reads CASSFEVNSYNEQFF. The CDR3 DNA follows: TGCGCCAGCAGCTTTGAGGTGAACTCCTACAATGAGCAGTTCTTC. Complete variable domain (other parts from reference TRBV5-1 and TRBJ2-1): KAGVTQTPRYLIKTRGQQVTLSCSPISGHRSVSWYQQTPGQGLQFLFEYFSETQRNKGNFPGRFSGRQFSNSRSEMNVSTLELGDSALYLCASSFEVNSYNEQFFGPGTRLTVL.

This clone was seen only once. The rearrangement joins TRBV24-1 to TRBJ1-2; unclear D gene. The CDR3 contains 12 residues. Trimming shortened V by 4 bases and J by 8 bases, and 10 bases separated the two germline ends. Per the germline V gene, CDR1 is KGHDR and CDR2 is SFDVKD. In nucleotides, the CDR3 is TGTGCCACCAGTGAGGGTTTGGAGGGCTACACCTTC. This translates into CATSEGLEGYTF.

The V call is TRBV9, the J call TRBJ2-1; 8 positions match TRBD1. J gave up 4 bases and V 1 base, and 7 bases lay outside the gene matches. The CDR3 extends over 16 amino acids. From germline, CDR1 is SGDLS and CDR2 YYNGEE. The CDR3 protein is CASSVQGASSYNEQFF. CDR3 sequence (DNA): TGTGCCAGCAGCGTACAGGGGGCGAGTTCGTACAATGAGCAGTTCTTC.

This clone occurred once. V and J are TRBV18 and TRBJ2-7; TRBD1 matches 8 bases. Germline V gene sequence: CDR1 KGHSH, CDR2 LQKENI. This CDR3 contains 17 residues. Trimming cost V 1 base and J 1 base; bases outside gene matches: 9. The CDR3 sequence: CASSPRLLTGGSYEQYF. The CDR3 DNA sequence: TGTGCCAGCTCACCACGGTTGTTAACAGGGGGTTCCTACGAGCAGTACTTC.

This chain links TRBV4-2 with TRBJ1-2, with D possibly TRBD1 on 5 matching bases. From germline, CDR1 is LGHNA and CDR2 YNFKEQ. The ends were cut back, 0 bases at V and 10 bases at J, with 12 bases in the middle. CDR3 length equals 13 residues. CDR3 sequence reads: CASSQEQKGSYTF. The CDR3 coding sequence is TGTGCCAGCAGCCAAGAGCAAAAGGGGTCCTACACCTTC.

This sequence joins TRBV16 and TRBJ1-2, with no clear D. CDR3 size: 12 residues. V dropped 0 bases and J dropped 8 bases, with 7 bases sitting between them. Germline CDR1 is KGHSY and CDR2 is FQNENV. The CDR3 DNA follows: TGTGCCAGCAGCCAATCGGCGGAGGGCTACACCTTC. This gives the protein CASSQSAEGYTF.

CDR3: CASRGSGTGQTEAFF. The CDR3 DNA is TGTGCCAGCAGAGGAAGCGGGACAGGCCAGACTGAAGCTTTCTTT. V and J are TRBV28 and TRBJ1-1; TRBD1 matches 8 bases. The CDR3 loop spans 15 amino acids. Germline V gene data show CDR1 as MDHEN and CDR2 as SYDVKM. J was trimmed by 5 bases and V by 6 bases; bases with no gene match: 11.

The V and J genes are TRBV7-2 and TRBJ1-1, with unresolved D. Per germline, CDR1 SGHTA and CDR2 FQGNSA. Trimming shortened V by 4 bases and J by 5 bases, and 14 bases separated the two germline ends. This CDR3 contains 14 residues. DNA of the CDR3: TGTGCCAGCAGCTACCTCACGGGAGGGACTGAAGCTTTCTTT. Translation gives CASSYLTGGTEAFF.

The rearrangement joins TRBV6-2 or TRBV6-3 to TRBJ2-1; 8 bases match TRBD2. Trimming cost V 5 bases and J 3 bases; bases outside gene matches: 6. Germline CDR1 MNHEY, CDR2 SVGEGT. This CDR3 is built from 15 residues. In nucleotides, the CDR3 is TGTGCCAGCAGTCTTCTAGCGGGTAACTACAATGAGCAGTTCTTC. Protein: CASSLLAGNYNEQFF.

The chain links TRBV7-6 to TRBJ2-1; D gene unclear. Trimming removed 4 bases from V and 0 bases from J, with 10 bases in between. The germline gives CDR1 SGHVS, CDR2 FNYEAQ. There are 15 residues in the CDR3. CDR3 in DNA: TGTGCCAGCAGCTACCCCTATGGCTCCTACAATGAGCAGTTCTTC. It translates to CASSYPYGSYNEQFF.

The rearrangement joins TRBV7-2 to TRBJ2-1; D perhaps matches TRBD2 (6 bases). Trimming removed 2 bases from V and 0 bases from J, with 17 bases in between. The length of the CDR3 is 18 residues. Germline CDR1 reads SGHTA; CDR2 reads FQGNSA. In nucleotides, the CDR3 is TGTGCCAGCAGCTTACTAAGGGAGCGGGCAAGCTCCTACAATGAGCAGTTCTTC. Amino acid sequence: CASSLLRERASSYNEQFF.

Note on this clone: Within the sample, other DNA sequences also encode this same CDR3. The chain is built from TRBV7-2 and TRBJ2-5; maybe TRBD2 (6 bases). The CDR3 sequence is 14 residues long. V lost 2 bases and J lost 5, with 12 bases in between. From germline, CDR1 is SGHTA and CDR2 FQGNSA. This CDR3 reads CASSLLTREETQYF. CDR3 coding DNA: TGTGCCAGCAGCTTACTTACCCGGGAGGAGACCCAGTACTTC.

V gene TRBV6-5 combines with J gene TRBJ2-2; TRBD2 agrees at 7 bases. The CDR3 sequence is 14 residues long. V shed 6 bases and J 5 bases; nucleotides not matched to a gene: 6. Germline V gives CDR1 MNHEY, CDR2 SVGAGI. In nucleotides, the CDR3 is TGTGCCAGCAGCGCGGGAGTTCTTACCGGGGAGCTGTTTTTT. Amino acid sequence: CASSAGVLTGELFF.